The 17 T cell receptor beta chains listed next were all sequenced from one sample in a study of CD8 T cells in ankylosing spondylitis. General study results and limits: Blood from ankylosing spondylitis patients appeared to carry a characteristic roughly 8-variant TCR beta motif.

From the 5' RACE reads, TCRdb called clonotypes with MiXCR, one entry per CDR3 protein. The data contain about 540,000 distinct CDR3 sequences, about 13% of them singletons. These receptors lack a known antigen. The sample comprised blood, either unsorted or a sorted T cell fraction (not recorded which). All receptors derive from a male donor with ankylosing spondylitis.

This clonotype appeared many times. This chain joins TRBV24-1 and TRBJ2-1; possible D gene TRBD2, 6 bases. The V end lost 4 bases, the J end lost 5 bases, and 14 bases lay between the germline ends. Germline CDR1 KGHDR, CDR2 SFDVKD. CDR3 length: 15 amino acids. CDR3: CATSDTGTDDNEQFF. The CDR3 DNA reads as TGTGCCACCAGTGACACCGGGACTGATGACAATGAGCAGTTCTTC.

In this sample, this clonotype turned up many times. V usage is TRBV11-2 and J usage is TRBJ1-2; D is unclear. In germline, CDR1 is SGHAT, CDR2 FQNNGV. V shed 5 bases and J shed 3 bases, with 10 bases lying between them. The CDR3 is 13 residues long. The CDR3 is CASSQGRYYGYTF. CDR3 DNA: TGTGCCAGCAGCCAAGGCAGGTACTATGGCTACACCTTC.

This chain uses TRBV20-1 with TRBJ2-4; D uncertain. The germline CDR1 and CDR2 sequences are DFQATT and SNEGSKA (reference sequence). The V and J ends lost 6 bases and 8 bases respectively, with 11 bases between them. CDR3 length equals 11 residues. The CDR3 loop is CSARNYDIQYF. In DNA, the CDR3 is TGCAGTGCCCGAAACTACGACATTCAGTACTTC.

This clonotype was seen only a few times. J is TRBJ1-5 and V is TRBV27; 8 positions match TRBD1. This CDR3 is built from 14 residues. CDR1 MNHEY and CDR2 SMNVEV come from the germline V gene (reference sequence). With V trimmed by 8 bases and J by 7 bases, 10 bases remained unmatched. The CDR3 region is CASPLTGAGQPQHF. DNA for the CDR3: TGTGCCAGCCCCCTGACAGGGGCGGGGCAGCCCCAGCATTTT.

This clonotype was found many times. This chain uses TRBV6-5 with TRBJ2-1, with 9 bases matching TRBD2. CDR1 and CDR2 from the germline V gene are MNHEY and SVGAGI. There are 15 residues in the CDR3. V dropped 0 bases and J dropped 10; count of bases not matched to a gene: 7. CDR3 nucleotide sequence: TGTGCCAGCAGTTACTCGGTAGCGGGAGAAAACGAGCAGTTCTTC. Its translation: CASSYSVAGENEQFF.

The chain uses TRBV29-1 and TRBJ2-1; D is possibly TRBD2 (6 bases). The germline CDR1 and CDR2 sequences are SQVTM and ANQGSEA. The CDR3 length is 13 residues. V was shortened by 1 base and J by 15 bases, with 19 bases between the two germline ends. The CDR3, as DNA: TGCAGCGTTGAAGCCTTCCTTAGCGGCGGCGGGTTCTTC. This codes for CSVEAFLSGGGFF.

At least ten counts were recorded for this clonotype. V and J are TRBV5-1 and TRBJ1-2, with TRBD1 identical over 9 bases. The CDR3 totals 13 residues. CDR1 SGHRS and CDR2 YFSETQ come from the germline V gene. The V segment lost 3 bases and the J segment 8 bases; nucleotides outside the gene matches: 5. In nucleotides, the CDR3 is TGCGCCAGCAGCTCGGGACAGGGCGGCGGCTACACCTTC. Amino acids: CASSSGQGGGYTF.

This chain joins TRBV7-2 and TRBJ2-6, with a weak D call TRBD2 (6 bases). CDR3 length equals 16 residues. V was trimmed by 1 base and J by 0 bases, leaving 7 bases between them. Germline V gene lookup returns CDR1 SGHTA and CDR2 FQGNSA. CDR3 region: CASSLGGDSGANVLTF. The DNA of the CDR3 is TGTGCCAGCAGCTTAGGGGGGGACTCTGGGGCCAACGTCCTGACTTTC. Complete variable domain (other parts from reference TRBV7-2 and TRBJ2-6): GAGVSQSPSNKVTEKGKDVELRCDPISGHTALYWYRQSLGQGLEFLIYFQGNSAPDKSGLPSDRFSAERTGGSVSTLTIQRTQQEDSAVYLCASSLGGDSGANVLTFGAGSRLTVL.

The J gene is TRBJ2-7, the V gene TRBV7-8; 8 bases fit TRBD1. The V gene's germline CDR1 is SGHVS and CDR2 FQNEAQ. The CDR3 runs to 14 residues. Trimming took 5 bases from V and 0 from J; bases not matched to a gene: 3. In DNA, the CDR3 is TGTGCCAGCAGCACGACAGGGGTCTCCTACGAGCAGTACTTC. This translates into CASSTTGVSYEQYF.

The rearrangement joins TRBV5-1 to TRBJ2-3, with 15 bases aligning to TRBD2. The CDR3 is 17 residues long. V lost 4 bases, J lost 1 base, and 4 bases stayed unmatched. Germline-derived CDR1 and CDR2 are SGHRS and YFSETQ. The DNA for the CDR3 is TGCGCCAGCAGCCCAAGGACTAGCGGGAGGGGCACAGATACGCAGTATTTT. Translation: CASSPRTSGRGTDTQYF.

This clonotype has just a few counts. The chain combines TRBV20-1 with TRBJ2-1; a weak D match, TRBD2 (5 bases). Germline CDR1 is DFQATT and CDR2 is SNEGSKA (reference sequence). Trimming removed 2 bases from V and 3 bases from J, with 8 bases in between. This CDR3 is 13 amino acids long. The CDR3 here is CSARILDYNEQFF. CDR3 in DNA: TGCAGTGCTAGAATACTAGACTACAATGAGCAGTTCTTC.

The chain recombines TRBV20-1 with TRBJ1-1; tentatively, D is TRBD1 (5 bases). Germline V CDR1 and CDR2: DFQATT, SNEGSKA (reference sequence). The CDR3 runs to 14 residues. Trimming removed 4 bases from V and 1 base from J, with 13 bases in between. The CDR3 nucleotides read TGCAGTGCTACTTCTCATAGGGGGAACACTGAAGCTTTCTTT. Translating it yields CSATSHRGNTEAFF.

This clonotype was counted between two and nine times. The chain uses TRBV29-1 and TRBJ1-2, with D hard to call. The CDR3 length is 14 residues. Germline loops: CDR1 SQVTM, CDR2 ANQGSEA. Trimming stripped 5 bases from V and 2 bases from J, with 15 bases between. As DNA, the CDR3 is TGCAGCGTTACTACGGACTCTATAAACTATGGCTACACCTTC. Its protein is CSVTTDSINYGYTF. Using reference TRBV29-1 and TRBJ1-2 for the parts outside the CDR3, the full variable domain is SAVISQKPSRDICQRGTSLTIQCQVDSQVTMMFWYRQQPGQSLTLIATANQGSEATYESGFVIDKFPISRPNLTFSTLTVSNMSPEDSSIYLCSVTTDSINYGYTFGSGTRLTVV.

This clonotype has just a few counts. This sequence joins TRBV10-3 and TRBJ2-3; D is ambiguous. Per germline, CDR1 ENHRY and CDR2 SYGVKD. V was cut by 0 bases and J by 0 bases, with 7 bases left in between. There are 15 residues in the CDR3. The CDR3 bases are TGTGCCATCAGTGAGTCCGGTACTAGCACAGATACGCAGTATTTT. This translates into CAISESGTSTDTQYF.

This clonotype turned up a few times. V usage is TRBV20-1 and J usage is TRBJ1-2, with D perhaps matching TRBD1 (5 bases). Germline CDR1 reads DFQATT; CDR2 reads SNEGSKA (reference sequence). Trimming cost V 5 bases and J 2 bases, with 18 bases left between them. This CDR3 has 15 amino acids. As DNA, the CDR3 is TGCAGTGCTGGTGAAATAGGGGTTACCAACTATGGCTACACCTTC. Its protein product is CSAGEIGVTNYGYTF.

A few counts support this clonotype. V gene TRBV7-9 combines with J gene TRBJ1-5; 7 bases map to TRBD1. CDR3 size: 15 residues. Germline trimming cut 5 bases from V and 4 bases from J; bases unmatched to any gene: 8. Germline V gene lookup returns CDR1 SEHNR and CDR2 FQNEAQ (reference sequence). Written as DNA, the CDR3 is TGTGCCAGCAGCCCCCTGGACAGGTCGAATCAGCCCCAGCATTTT. As protein: CASSPLDRSNQPQHF.

This clonotype was counted at least ten times. The rearrangement joins TRBV5-6 to TRBJ2-1; D is possibly TRBD1 or TRBD2 (6 bases each). The CDR3 has 15 residues. With 4 bases removed from V and 4 bases from J, the gap between germline ends came to 15 bases. The germline gives CDR1 SGHDT, CDR2 YYEEEE. CDR3 nucleotide sequence: TGTGCCAGCAGCCTACAGGGAGGCGAGTACAATGAGCAGTTCTTC. The encoded protein is CASSLQGGEYNEQFF. The variable domain in full, with the rest retrieved from reference TRBV5-6 and TRBJ2-1, is DAGVTQSPTHLIKTRGQQVTLRCSPKSGHDTVSWYQQALGQGPQFIFQYYEEEERQRGNFPDRFSGHQFPNYSSELNVNALLLGDSALYLCASSLQGGEYNEQFFGPGTRLTVL.